This T cell receptor (beta chain) was documented in a study of shared clonotypes between healthy human individuals (dated by TCRdb to the early 2020s). Study-wide context: Three men and a couple of women, aged 18 to 49 years, made up the cohort. Per donor, three plates each were used for CD4 naive and CD4 memory, two for CD8 naive, and one for CD8 memory. Blood TCR repertoires of a handful of healthy adults were deeply sequenced to estimate repertoire size and the extent of clonotype sharing between individuals. To increase sequencing depth and limit assay-specific biases, TCR repertoire library preparation and sequencing were carried out by different laboratories using diverse techniques. Each donor's leukapheresis produced roughly between roughly 0.85 and 10 billion PBMCs.

CDR1 and CDR2, per the germline V gene, are LGHNT and FRNRAP. The CDR3 runs 16 residues from the cysteine to the phenylalanine. The entry retains the CDR3 DNA only, 48 bases that are in frame from base 1. Germline trimming amounts to 4 bases on V and 0 bases on J, with 5 as the count of junction bases outside the gene matches. TCR CDR3 regions were amplified from genomic DNA by multiplex PCR using the deep immunoSEQ assay. Genomic DNA extracted from each cell subset was distributed evenly over all wells of several immunoSEQ 96-well plates, and each plate served as one replicate. For sorted subsets, roughly 200 ng of genomic DNA, equivalent to 25,000 to 35,000 T cell genomes, went into each replicate PCR. Purified libraries were measured with a Qubit 3.0 fluorometer, size-checked on a Bioanalyzer 2100, and measured again with the KAPA Library Quantification kit. A separate single-read 150-cycle Illumina NextSeq 550 flow cell was used to sequence each immunoSEQ 96-well plate. The study's processing was this. Because the immunoSEQ output included only junctional sequences and no quality scores, the filtering could not be the same as the filtering used for full-length reads. To assign V/J genes and CDR3, sequences were annotated against IMGT germline references using PyIR, a Python wrapper for IgBLAST v1.9. Any read was removed if the V/J assignment was weak (E-value above 1e-6), the CDR3 was missing, or the read contained stop codons, out-of-frame junctions, or ambiguous translated residues. V3J clonotypes were defined by identical inferred V gene, J gene, and CDR3 amino acid sequence. To compute the percentage overlap between repertoires, the number of shared unique clonotypes was divided by the size of the smaller repertoire. RTK rarefaction, the Chao1 estimator, and Recon v2.1 estimates of unobserved clonotypes were used to assess repertoire richness. OLGA was used to compute generation probabilities for all TCRbeta clonotypes that the gDNA method yielded from a handful of donors. TCRdb carries this immuneACCESS record with in-frame sequences only. Its versions omit some clonotypes, under half of them owing to an unresolved V gene in the studies checked, with the rest unexplained. The D gene and trimming were derived from the DNA, and the V and J assignments and clone size from that table. For this sample the table gives millions of clones, of which around nine tenths were detected only once. In total, the top ten clones hold under 0.15% of the sample.

Study-wide findings and limitations: The genetic and exposure-history diversity represented was limited by the small number of donors. Pairwise subsampling indicated that sequencing depth was expected to affect the degree of clonotype sharing among donors. Sampling was restricted to blood, and TCR repertoires in tissue are likely to differ from TCR repertoires in blood. Naive subsets generally had larger estimated clonotype richness than memory subsets. Compared with non-shared clonotypes, the clonotypes found in all four sorted-subset donors had higher generation probabilities. When a few donors were compared, the shared fraction of clonotypes was about 5% for naive CD4, about 4% for naive CD8, roughly 2.3% for memory CD4, and under 0.5% for memory CD8. Rarefaction of sorted-subset datasets indicated incomplete sequencing despite the large sequencing depth.

A remark on this clone: No cognate antigen has been identified for it. No per-base quality is available; no much larger clone lies one base away.

Healthy HIV-negative adults with no recently reported acute infections or vaccinations were included as donors. All donors were Caucasian adults living in Nashville, Tennessee, USA. CD4+ T cells were enriched by magnetic negative selection; naive cells were then positively selected on CD45RA, and the negative fraction formed the memory subset. After blood collection by leukapheresis, PBMCs were isolated using Ficoll-Histopaque density gradient centrifugation and then cryopreserved in the vapor phase of liquid nitrogen. Analytical flow cytometry was used to check the purity and quantity of each magnetically sorted T cell population. Each sorted fraction had its genomic DNA isolated and then quantified by UV absorbance on a Nanodrop 2000c.

The rearrangement joined TRBV12-5 to TRBJ1-3; 8 nucleotides in the junction match TRBD1. This clonotype was sampled from a young man in good health. Material: naive CD4+ T cells sorted from blood. Reading the label with the study, this specimen's cell subset or site is: CD45RA+ positively selected. The DNA sequence is as follows: TGTGCTAGTGGTTCAGGACAGGGAGTCTCTGGAAACACCATATATTTT. Its translation is CASGSGQGVSGNTIYF.